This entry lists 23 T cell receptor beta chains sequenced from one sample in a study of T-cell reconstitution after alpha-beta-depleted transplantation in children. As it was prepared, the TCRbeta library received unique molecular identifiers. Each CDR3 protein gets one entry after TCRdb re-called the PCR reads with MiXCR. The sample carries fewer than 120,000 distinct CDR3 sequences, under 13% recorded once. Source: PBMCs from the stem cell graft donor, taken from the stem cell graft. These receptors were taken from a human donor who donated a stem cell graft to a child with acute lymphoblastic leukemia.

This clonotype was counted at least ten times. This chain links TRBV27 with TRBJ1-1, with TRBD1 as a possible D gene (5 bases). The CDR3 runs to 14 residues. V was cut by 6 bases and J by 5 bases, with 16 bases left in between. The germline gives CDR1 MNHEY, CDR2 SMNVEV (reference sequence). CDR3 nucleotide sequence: TGTGCCAGCAGCCAACATGGGGGGGATACTGAAGCTTTCTTT. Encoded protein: CASSQHGGDTEAFF.

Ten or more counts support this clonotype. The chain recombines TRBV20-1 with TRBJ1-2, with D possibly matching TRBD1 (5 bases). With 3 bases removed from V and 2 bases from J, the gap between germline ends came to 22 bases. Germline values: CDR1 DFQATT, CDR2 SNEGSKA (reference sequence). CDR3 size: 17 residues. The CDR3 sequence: CSASQFGSGTPNYGYTF. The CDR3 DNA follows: TGCAGTGCTAGTCAATTCGGGTCCGGGACCCCCAACTATGGCTACACCTTC.

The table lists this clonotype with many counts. The CDR3 DNA sequence: TGCGCCAGCAGCCCCGGGCAGGGACAGCTTAACACTGAAGCTTTCTTT. The encoded protein is CASSPGQGQLNTEAFF. The chain is built from TRBV4-3 and TRBJ1-1; TRBD1 aligns across 7 bases. After removal of 4 bases from V and 2 bases from J, the junction contained 10 bases not matched to a gene. There are 16 residues in the CDR3. The germline gives CDR1 LGHNA, CDR2 YSLEER.

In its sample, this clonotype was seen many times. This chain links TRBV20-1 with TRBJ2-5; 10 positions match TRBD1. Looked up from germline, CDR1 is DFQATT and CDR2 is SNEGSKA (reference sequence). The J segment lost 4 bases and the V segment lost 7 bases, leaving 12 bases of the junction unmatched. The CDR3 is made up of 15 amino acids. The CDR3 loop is CSGSPGTGAVETQYF. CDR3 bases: TGCAGTGGAAGTCCCGGGACAGGGGCAGTAGAGACCCAGTACTTC.

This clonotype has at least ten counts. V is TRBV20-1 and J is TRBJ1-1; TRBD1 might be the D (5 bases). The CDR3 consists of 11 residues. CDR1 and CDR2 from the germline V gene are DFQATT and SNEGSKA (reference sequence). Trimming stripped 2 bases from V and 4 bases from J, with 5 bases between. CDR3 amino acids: CSARQGTEAFF. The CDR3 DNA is TGCAGTGCTAGACAGGGCACTGAAGCTTTCTTT.

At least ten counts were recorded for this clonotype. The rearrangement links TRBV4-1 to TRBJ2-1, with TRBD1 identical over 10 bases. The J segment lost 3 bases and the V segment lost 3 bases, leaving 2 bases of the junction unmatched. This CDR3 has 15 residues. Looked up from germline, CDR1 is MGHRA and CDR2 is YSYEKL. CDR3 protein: CASSQDRGVYNEQFF. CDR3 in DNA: TGCGCCAGCAGCCAGGACAGGGGGGTCTACAATGAGCAGTTCTTC.

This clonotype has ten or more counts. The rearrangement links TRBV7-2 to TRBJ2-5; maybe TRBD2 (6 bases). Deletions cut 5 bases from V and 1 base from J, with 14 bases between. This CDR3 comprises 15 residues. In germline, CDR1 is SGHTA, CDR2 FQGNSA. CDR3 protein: CASSAQFGGQETQYF. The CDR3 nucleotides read TGTGCCAGCAGCGCTCAGTTCGGGGGCCAAGAGACCCAGTACTTC.

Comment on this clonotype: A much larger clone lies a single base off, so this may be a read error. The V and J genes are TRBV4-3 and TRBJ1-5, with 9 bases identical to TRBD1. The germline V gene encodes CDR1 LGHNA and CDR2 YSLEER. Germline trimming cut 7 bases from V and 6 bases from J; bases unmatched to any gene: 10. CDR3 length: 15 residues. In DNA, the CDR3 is TGCGCCAGCATCCGCAACAGGGGGCTCGGTCAGCCCCAGCATTTT. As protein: CASIRNRGLGQPQHF.

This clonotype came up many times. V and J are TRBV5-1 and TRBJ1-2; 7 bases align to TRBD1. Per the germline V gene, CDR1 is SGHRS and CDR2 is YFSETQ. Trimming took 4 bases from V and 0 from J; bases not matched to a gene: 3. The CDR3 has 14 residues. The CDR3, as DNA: TGCGCCAGCAGCGAGGGACAGACTAACTATGGCTACACCTTC. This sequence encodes CASSEGQTNYGYTF.

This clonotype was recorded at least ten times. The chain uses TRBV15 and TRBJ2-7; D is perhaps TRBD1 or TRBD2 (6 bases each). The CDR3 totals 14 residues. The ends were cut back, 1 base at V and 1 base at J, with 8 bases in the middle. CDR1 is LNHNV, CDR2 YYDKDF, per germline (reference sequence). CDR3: CATSRGGASYEQYF. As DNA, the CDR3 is TGTGCCACCAGCAGAGGGGGGGCTTCCTACGAGCAGTACTTC.

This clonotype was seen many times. The CDR3: CSASQPAGGRDNEQFF. DNA for the CDR3: TGCAGTGCCAGCCAACCAGCGGGAGGGAGGGACAATGAGCAGTTCTTC. This rearrangement joins TRBV20-1 to TRBJ2-1; 10 bases are shared with TRBD2. The CDR3 loop spans 16 amino acids. CDR1 and CDR2 from the germline V gene are DFQATT and SNEGSKA (reference sequence). V trimming: 6 bases; J trimming: 5 bases; junction bases outside the gene matches: 13.

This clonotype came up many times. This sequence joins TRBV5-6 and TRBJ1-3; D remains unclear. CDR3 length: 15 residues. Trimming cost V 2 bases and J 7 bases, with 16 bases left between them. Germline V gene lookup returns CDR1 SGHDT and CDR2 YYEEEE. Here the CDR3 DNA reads TGTGCCAGCAGCTTAAGACGGCGGCTCGGCAACACCATATATTTT. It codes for CASSLRRRLGNTIYF.

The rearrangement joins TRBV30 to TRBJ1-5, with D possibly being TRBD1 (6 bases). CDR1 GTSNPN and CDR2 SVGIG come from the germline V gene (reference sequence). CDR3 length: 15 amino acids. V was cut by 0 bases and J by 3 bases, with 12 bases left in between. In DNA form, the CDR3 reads TGTGCCTGGAGTGTCGGAGGACAGTCCAATCAGCCCCAGCATTTT. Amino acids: CAWSVGGQSNQPQHF.

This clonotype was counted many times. CDR3 in DNA: TGTGCCACCAGTGATGGTGTCTACAATGAGCAGTTCTTC. It codes for CATSDGVYNEQFF. The chain employs TRBV24-1 and TRBJ2-1; D is uncertain. The CDR3 totals 13 residues. V gave up 3 bases and J gave up 3 bases, with 5 bases separating them. The germline V gene has CDR1 KGHDR and CDR2 SFDVKD.

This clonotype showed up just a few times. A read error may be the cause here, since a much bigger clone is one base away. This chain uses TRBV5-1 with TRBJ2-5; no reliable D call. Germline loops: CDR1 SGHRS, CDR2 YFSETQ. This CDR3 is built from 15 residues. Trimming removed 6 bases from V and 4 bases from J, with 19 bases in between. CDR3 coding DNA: TGCGCCAGCATCTTTGGGCCCTCGATCCGAGAGACCCAGTACTTC. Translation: CASIFGPSIRETQYF. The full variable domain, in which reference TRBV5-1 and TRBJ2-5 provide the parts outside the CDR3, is KAGVTQTPRYLIKTRGQQVTLSCSPISGHRSVSWYQQTPGQGLQFLFEYFSETQRNKGNFPGRFSGRQFSNSRSEMNVSTLELGDSALYLCASIFGPSIRETQYFGPGTRLLVL.

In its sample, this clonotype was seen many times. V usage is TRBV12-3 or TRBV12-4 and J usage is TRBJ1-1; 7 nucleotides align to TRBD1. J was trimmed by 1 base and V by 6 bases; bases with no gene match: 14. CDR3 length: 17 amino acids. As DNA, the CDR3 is TGTGCCAGCAGCTACGGACAGGTAGGACGGGGGAACACTGAAGCTTTCTTT. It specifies CASSYGQVGRGNTEAFF.

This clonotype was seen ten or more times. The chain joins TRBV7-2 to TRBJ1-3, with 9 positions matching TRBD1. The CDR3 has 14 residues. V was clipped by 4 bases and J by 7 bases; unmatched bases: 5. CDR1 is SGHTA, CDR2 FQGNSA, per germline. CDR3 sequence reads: CASSSGQGGNTIYF. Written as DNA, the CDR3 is TGTGCCAGCAGCTCGGGACAGGGAGGGAACACCATATATTTT.

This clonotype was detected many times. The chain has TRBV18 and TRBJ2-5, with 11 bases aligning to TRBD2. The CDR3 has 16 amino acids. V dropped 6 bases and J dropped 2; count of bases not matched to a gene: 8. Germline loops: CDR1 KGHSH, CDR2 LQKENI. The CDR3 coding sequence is TGTGCCAGCTCCCATCAGGGGACTAGCGGACAAGAGACCCAGTACTTC. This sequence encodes CASSHQGTSGQETQYF.

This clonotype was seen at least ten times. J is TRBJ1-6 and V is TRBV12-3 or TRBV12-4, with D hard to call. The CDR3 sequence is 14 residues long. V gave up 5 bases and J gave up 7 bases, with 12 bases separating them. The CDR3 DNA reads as TGTGCCAGCAGTCTCGGGCATTCAAATTCACCCCTCCACTTT. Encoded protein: CASSLGHSNSPLHF.

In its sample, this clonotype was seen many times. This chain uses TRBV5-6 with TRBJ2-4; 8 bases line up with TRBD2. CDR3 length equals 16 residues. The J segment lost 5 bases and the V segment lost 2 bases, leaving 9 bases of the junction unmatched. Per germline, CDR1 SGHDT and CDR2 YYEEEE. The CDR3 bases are TGTGCCAGCAGCTTCCCGGGAGGGCCGGGTGAAAACATTCAGTACTTC. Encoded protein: CASSFPGGPGENIQYF. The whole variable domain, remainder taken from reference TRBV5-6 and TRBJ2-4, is DAGVTQSPTHLIKTRGQQVTLRCSPKSGHDTVSWYQQALGQGPQFIFQYYEEEERQRGNFPDRFSGHQFPNYSSELNVNALLLGDSALYLCASSFPGGPGENIQYFGAGTRLSVL.

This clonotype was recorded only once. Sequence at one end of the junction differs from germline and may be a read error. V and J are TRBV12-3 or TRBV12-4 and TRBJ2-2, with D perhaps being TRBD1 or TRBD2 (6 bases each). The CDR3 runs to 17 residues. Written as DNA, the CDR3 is TGTACCAGCAGCCTGCAACAGGGAGGAAGAACAACCGGGGAGCTGTTTTTT. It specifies CTSSLQQGGRTTGELFF.

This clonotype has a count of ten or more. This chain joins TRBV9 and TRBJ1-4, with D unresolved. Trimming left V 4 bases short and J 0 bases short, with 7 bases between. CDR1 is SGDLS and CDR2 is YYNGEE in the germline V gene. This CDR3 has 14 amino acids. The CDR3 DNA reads TGTGCCAGCAGCCCAGGAGCAACTAATGAAAAACTGTTTTTT. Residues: CASSPGATNEKLFF. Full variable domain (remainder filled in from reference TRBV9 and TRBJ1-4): DSGVTQTPKHLITATGQRVTLRCSPRSGDLSVYWYQQSLDQGLQFLIQYYNGEERAKGNILERFSAQQFPDLHSELNLSSLELGDSALYFCASSPGATNEKLFFGSGTQLSVL.

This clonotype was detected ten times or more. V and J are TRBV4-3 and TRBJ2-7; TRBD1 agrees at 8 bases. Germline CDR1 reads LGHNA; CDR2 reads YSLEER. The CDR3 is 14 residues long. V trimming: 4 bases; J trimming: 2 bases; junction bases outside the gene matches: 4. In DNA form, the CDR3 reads TGCGCCAGCAGCCCCCTGACAGGGGCCTACGAGCAGTACTTC. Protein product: CASSPLTGAYEQYF.